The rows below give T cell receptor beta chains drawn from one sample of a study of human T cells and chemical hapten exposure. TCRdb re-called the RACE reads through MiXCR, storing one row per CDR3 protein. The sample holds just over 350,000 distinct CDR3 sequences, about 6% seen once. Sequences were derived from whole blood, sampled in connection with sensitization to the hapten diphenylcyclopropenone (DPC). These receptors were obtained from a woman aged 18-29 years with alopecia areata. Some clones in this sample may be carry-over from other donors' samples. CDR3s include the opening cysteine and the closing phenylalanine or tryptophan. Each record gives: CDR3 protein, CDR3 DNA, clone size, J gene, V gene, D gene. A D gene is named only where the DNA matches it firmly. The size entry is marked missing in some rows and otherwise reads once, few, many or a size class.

CDR3: CASSKGTLYEQYF
DNA: TGTGCCAGCAGTAAGGGTACCCTCTACGAGCAGTACTTC
size: few
J: TRBJ2-7
V: TRBV6-5
D: -

CDR3: CASSRLTLPNEKLFF
DNA: TGTGCCAGCAGCCGCCTGACTCTACCTAATGAAAAACTGTTTTTT
size: many
J: TRBJ1-4
V: TRBV11-2
D: -

CDR3: CSVHGRSTDTQYF
DNA: TGCAGCGTGCATGGGCGGAGCACAGATACGCAGTATTTT
size: few
J: TRBJ2-3
V: TRBV29-1
D: -

CDR3: CASSSSTYGYTF
DNA: TGTGCCAGCAGCTCCTCCACCTATGGCTACACCTTC
size: many
J: TRBJ1-2
V: TRBV12-3/TRBV12-4
D: -

CDR3: CASSTGQRREQYF
DNA: TGTGCCAGCAGCACCGGACAACGGCGCGAGCAGTACTTC
size: many
J: TRBJ2-7
V: TRBV6-2/TRBV6-3
D: -

CDR3: CASRSAGQGAAEAFF
DNA: TGTGCCAGCAGGTCAGCGGGACAGGGGGCTGCTGAAGCTTTCTTT
size: -
J: TRBJ1-1
V: TRBV6-5
D: TRBD1

CDR3: CSALGTDLNSYEQYF
DNA: TGCAGCGCGCTTGGGACAGACCTTAACTCCTACGAGCAGTACTTC
size: few
J: TRBJ2-7
V: TRBV29-1
D: TRBD1

CDR3: CASSSRTDHRDTQYF
DNA: TGTGCCAGCAGCTCGAGGACAGACCACAGAGATACGCAGTATTTT
size: many
J: TRBJ2-3
V: TRBV9
D: -

CDR3: CASSQDAPAGANVLTF
DNA: TGCGCCAGCAGCCAAGATGCCCCGGCTGGGGCCAACGTCCTGACTTTC
size: many
J: TRBJ2-6
V: TRBV4-3
D: -

CDR3: CASSKETSGVPQNTQYF
DNA: TGTGCCAGCAGCAAAGAGACCAGCGGGGTACCGCAAAATACGCAGTATTTT
size: -
J: TRBJ2-3
V: TRBV21-1
D: -

CDR3: CASSFGVTGELFF
DNA: TGTGCCAGCAGTTTCGGCGTCACCGGGGAGCTGTTTTTT
size: -
J: TRBJ2-2
V: TRBV6-2/TRBV6-3
D: -

CDR3: CASSHFGSPYEQYF
DNA: TGTGCCAGCAGCCATTTTGGTTCCCCCTACGAGCAGTACTTC
size: few
J: TRBJ2-7
V: TRBV3-1
D: -

CDR3: CASRWIGGLTSNEKLFF
DNA: TGTGCCAGCAGGTGGATCGGAGGGTTAACCTCTAATGAAAAACTGTTTTTT
size: -
J: TRBJ1-4
V: TRBV11-2
D: -

CDR3: CASSFDRNFSPLHF
DNA: TGTGCCAGCAGTTTCGACAGAAACTTCTCGCCCCTCCACTTT
size: many
J: TRBJ1-6
V: TRBV12-3/TRBV12-4
D: -

CDR3: CASGSTHRGQVYEQFF
DNA: TGTGCTAGTGGTTCCACCCACCGAGGGCAAGTGTATGAGCAGTTCTTC
size: few
J: TRBJ2-1
V: TRBV12-5
D: -

CDR3: CATGDRANTGELFF
DNA: TGTGCCACCGGGGACAGGGCGAACACCGGGGAGCTGTTTTTT
size: -
J: TRBJ2-2
V: TRBV24-1
D: TRBD1

CDR3: CASSLNRAVFGEAFF
DNA: TGTGCCAGCAGCTTAAATAGGGCGGTTTTTGGTGAAGCTTTCTTT
size: -
J: TRBJ1-1
V: TRBV11-1
D: -

CDR3: CASSQENSGGLMGELFF
DNA: TGCGCCAGCAGCCAAGAAAATAGCGGGGGTTTGATGGGGGAGCTGTTTTTT
size: few
J: TRBJ2-2
V: TRBV4-1
D: TRBD2

CDR3: CASGDPGGKTSTDTQYF
DNA: TGTGCTAGTGGTGATCCAGGGGGAAAGACTAGCACAGATACGCAGTATTTT
size: few
J: TRBJ2-3
V: TRBV12-5
D: TRBD1

CDR3: CASSPRGPANTGELFF
DNA: TGTGCCAGCAGCCCAAGGGGGCCTGCGAACACCGGGGAGCTGTTTTTT
size: -
J: TRBJ2-2
V: TRBV9
D: TRBD1

CDR3: CASSLRFPPAYEQYF
DNA: TGTGCCAGCAGTTTAAGATTTCCACCAGCCTACGAGCAGTACTTC
size: -
J: TRBJ2-7
V: TRBV27
D: -

CDR3: CASSYPGQGDTGELFF
DNA: TGTGCCAGCAGTTACCCGGGACAGGGGGACACCGGGGAGCTGTTTTTT
size: few
J: TRBJ2-2
V: TRBV6-6
D: TRBD1

CDR3: CASSIGRDTEAFF
DNA: TGTGCCAGCAGCATCGGACGGGACACTGAAGCTTTCTTT
size: many
J: TRBJ1-1
V: TRBV7-3
D: -

CDR3: CASSLGGSPYGYTF
DNA: TGTGCCAGCAGTCTGGGAGGATCTCCTTATGGCTACACCTTC
size: few
J: TRBJ1-2
V: TRBV6-2/TRBV6-3
D: -

CDR3: CSASVRGPPFDEQFF
DNA: TGCAGTGCCAGTGTTAGGGGGCCCCCCTTTGATGAGCAGTTCTTC
size: many
J: TRBJ2-1
V: TRBV20-1
D: TRBD1

CDR3: CASSQGQGAQTEAFF
DNA: TGTGCCAGCAGCCAAGGTCAGGGGGCGCAAACTGAAGCTTTCTTT
size: many
J: TRBJ1-1
V: TRBV3-1
D: TRBD1

CDR3: CASSLVTPGGTDTQYF
DNA: TGTGCCAGCAGCTTAGTTACGCCAGGGGGCACAGATACGCAGTATTTT
size: few
J: TRBJ2-3
V: TRBV7-9
D: -

CDR3: CSVAGVSSYEQYF
DNA: TGCAGCGTCGCAGGGGTAAGCTCCTACGAGCAGTACTTC
size: few
J: TRBJ2-7
V: TRBV29-1
D: -

CDR3: CASSEVASLFTGELFF
DNA: TGTGCCAGCAGTGAAGTGGCTAGCCTTTTCACCGGGGAGCTGTTTTTT
size: few
J: TRBJ2-2
V: TRBV2
D: -

CDR3: CASKRRFGSGAFF
DNA: TGTGCCAGCAAAAGGAGGTTCGGTAGTGGAGCTTTCTTT
size: many
J: TRBJ1-1
V: TRBV6-5
D: -

CDR3: CASSRSWDRSTDTQYF
DNA: TGTGCCAGCAGCCGATCGTGGGACAGAAGCACAGATACGCAGTATTTT
size: few
J: TRBJ2-3
V: TRBV11-2
D: TRBD1

CDR3: CASALGQGWNTEAFF
DNA: TGTGCCAGTGCCTTAGGACAGGGGTGGAATACTGAAGCTTTCTTT
size: few
J: TRBJ1-1
V: TRBV27
D: TRBD1

CDR3: CSARGGRFYEQYF
DNA: TGCAGTGCTAGAGGGGGCAGATTCTACGAGCAGTACTTC
size: -
J: TRBJ2-7
V: TRBV20-1
D: -

CDR3: CASRMGQIGGEQYF
DNA: TGTGCCAGTAGAATGGGACAGATCGGAGGCGAGCAGTACTTC
size: many
J: TRBJ2-7
V: TRBV19
D: TRBD1

CDR3: CASRPTGVNTGELFF
DNA: TGTGCCAGCAGGCCCACGGGCGTGAACACCGGGGAGCTGTTTTTT
size: few
J: TRBJ2-2
V: TRBV6-2/TRBV6-3
D: -

CDR3: CASSPDRTRSTDTQYF
DNA: TGCGCCAGCAGCCCAGACCGGACCCGTAGCACAGATACGCAGTATTTT
size: -
J: TRBJ2-3
V: TRBV5-1
D: -

CDR3: CASRQTGLTYNEQFF
DNA: TGTGCCAGCAGGCAAACGGGACTAACCTACAATGAGCAGTTCTTC
size: few
J: TRBJ2-1
V: TRBV12-3/TRBV12-4
D: TRBD2

CDR3: CASSYELPSYEQYF
DNA: TGTGCCAGCAGTTACGAACTCCCCTCCTACGAGCAGTACTTC
size: few
J: TRBJ2-7
V: TRBV6-2/TRBV6-3
D: -

CDR3: CASSLARTGRGPQHF
DNA: TGTGCCAGCAGCTTAGCGCGGACCGGTCGGGGGCCCCAGCATTTT
size: few
J: TRBJ1-5
V: TRBV7-8
D: -

CDR3: CASSQDLPGMISTEAFF
DNA: TGCGCCAGCAGCCAAGATCTTCCGGGTATGATCAGCACTGAAGCTTTCTTT
size: few
J: TRBJ1-1
V: TRBV4-1
D: -

CDR3: CASSPRPGETQYF
DNA: TGTGCCAGCTCACCCAGGCCCGGGGAGACCCAGTACTTC
size: few
J: TRBJ2-5
V: TRBV18
D: -

CDR3: CAIYLSQPQHF
DNA: TGTGCCATTTACCTCAGTCAGCCCCAGCATTTT
size: many
J: TRBJ1-5
V: TRBV7-3
D: -

CDR3: CASSLEGVLEEYEQYF
DNA: TGCGCCAGCAGCTTGGAGGGCGTGCTAGAGGAGTACGAGCAGTACTTC
size: few
J: TRBJ2-7
V: TRBV5-1
D: -

CDR3: CASSSSARTGDEQYF
DNA: TGTGCCAGCAGTTCCTCTGCCCGGACCGGCGACGAGCAGTACTTC
size: many
J: TRBJ2-7
V: TRBV28
D: -

CDR3: CASRRWAGRYTEAFF
DNA: TGTGCCAGCAGAAGGTGGGCAGGGAGATACACTGAAGCTTTCTTT
size: few
J: TRBJ1-1
V: TRBV27
D: -

CDR3: CASSPPGQETYGYTF
DNA: TGTGCCAGCAGTCCACCGGGACAGGAGACCTATGGCTACACCTTC
size: few
J: TRBJ1-2
V: TRBV7-9
D: TRBD1

CDR3: CSARDRGAEFSYEQYF
DNA: TGCAGTGCTAGAGATCGGGGGGCAGAGTTCTCCTACGAGCAGTACTTC
size: few
J: TRBJ2-7
V: TRBV20-1
D: -

CDR3: CASSQLRDRLSYEKLFF
DNA: TGCGCCAGCAGCCAGTTACGGGACAGACTCTCGTATGAAAAACTGTTTTTT
size: few
J: TRBJ1-4
V: TRBV4-1
D: TRBD1

CDR3: CASSRKATAGAEQFF
DNA: TGTGCCAGCAGCCGAAAGGCGACGGCGGGAGCTGAGCAGTTCTTC
size: few
J: TRBJ2-1
V: TRBV5-4
D: TRBD2

CDR3: CASSGDRAAGETQYF
DNA: TGTGCCAGTAGTGGAGACAGGGCAGCGGGGGAGACCCAGTACTTC
size: -
J: TRBJ2-5
V: TRBV19
D: -

CDR3: CSARVWDSDSNQPQHF
DNA: TGCAGTGCTAGAGTGTGGGACAGTGACAGTAATCAGCCCCAGCATTTT
size: -
J: TRBJ1-5
V: TRBV20-1
D: TRBD1

CDR3: CASSQAQETQYF
DNA: TGTGCCAGCAGCCAAGCCCAAGAGACCCAGTACTTC
size: many
J: TRBJ2-5
V: TRBV5-4
D: -

CDR3: CATSRDRQGAPLHF
DNA: TGTGCCACCAGCAGAGACCGACAGGGCGCACCCCTCCACTTT
size: many
J: TRBJ1-6
V: TRBV15
D: TRBD1

CDR3: CASSVGLADRFDTQYF
DNA: TGTGCCAGCAGCGTAGGGCTAGCCGATAGATTCGATACGCAGTATTTT
size: -
J: TRBJ2-3
V: TRBV9
D: -

CDR3: CASRGSGDPNRAQYF
DNA: TGTGCCAGCAGGGGCAGCGGGGATCCAAATCGGGCGCAGTATTTT
size: -
J: TRBJ2-3
V: TRBV7-9
D: TRBD2

CDR3: CASSYVWTNSPLHF
DNA: TGTGCCAGCAGTTACGTATGGACGAATTCACCCCTCCACTTT
size: many
J: TRBJ1-6
V: TRBV6-6
D: -

CDR3: CATRSQSYGYTF
DNA: TGTGCCACCCGGTCCCAAAGCTATGGCTACACCTTC
size: few
J: TRBJ1-2
V: TRBV27
D: -

CDR3: CASRELGQWDNTGELFF
DNA: TGTGCCAGCAGGGAGTTAGGACAGTGGGATAACACCGGGGAGCTGTTTTTT
size: few
J: TRBJ2-2
V: TRBV28
D: -

CDR3: CASSPGTRVSYEQYF
DNA: TGTGCCAGCAGTCCCGGGACTCGCGTCTCCTACGAGCAGTACTTC
size: few
J: TRBJ2-7
V: TRBV28
D: -